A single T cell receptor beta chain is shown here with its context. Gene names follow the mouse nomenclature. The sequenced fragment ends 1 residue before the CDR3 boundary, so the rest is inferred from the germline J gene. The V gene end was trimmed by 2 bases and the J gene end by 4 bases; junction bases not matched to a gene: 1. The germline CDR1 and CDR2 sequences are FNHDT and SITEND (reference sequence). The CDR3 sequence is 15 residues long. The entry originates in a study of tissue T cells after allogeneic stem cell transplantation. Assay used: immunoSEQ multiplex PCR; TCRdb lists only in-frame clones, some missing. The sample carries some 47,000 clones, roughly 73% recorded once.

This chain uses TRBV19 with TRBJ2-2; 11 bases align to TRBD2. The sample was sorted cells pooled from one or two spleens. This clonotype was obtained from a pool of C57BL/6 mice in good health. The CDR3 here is CASSIGTGGTGQLYF. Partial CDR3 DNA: TGTGCCAGCAGTATCGGGACTGGGGGCACCGGGCAGCTCTAC.